The entry that follows covers one T cell receptor (beta chain) sequence. The CDR3 spans 15 residues. CDR1 is MGHRA and CDR2 is YSYEKL in the germline V gene. V shed 1 base and J shed 2 bases, with 12 bases lying between them. Time point defined: blood from clinic visit 5 months post-surgery; TSC patient then seizure free. Sequencing was limited to surgery cases with top T cell transcript signatures in brain tissue. At least one anti-epileptic drug was given before surgery. The assay was immunoSEQ multiplex PCR, and TCRdb's table has in-frame clones only and misses some. This table holds 300,000 to 400,000 clones, over 90% found once. This sample was included in a study of brain T cells in children with intractable seizures.

The source of this sequence is a boy under three years old with tuberous sclerosis and intractable seizures. The rearrangement uses TRBV4-1 and TRBJ2-7; D perhaps matches TRBD2 (5 bases). The sequencing used peripheral blood, collected 4 to 5 months after surgery. The CDR3: CASSQAGWTPYEQYF. The CDR3 DNA sequence: TGCGCCAGCAGCCAAGCGGGGTGGACCCCCTACGAGCAGTACTTC.